The 2 T cell receptor beta chains below come from one sample, sequenced in a study of blood T cells in healthy people across ages. Next came a second PCR, run for about 6 to 11 cycles, which used a sample-barcoded 5' primer along with a J-beta primer mix. TCRdb called the 5' RACE reads again in MiXCR, with one record for every CDR3 protein. This sample has about 800,000 distinct CDR3 sequences, with 25% found just once. The sample was also linked to a second study, of T cells of mothers and their children.

The specimen was blood. The source is a boy aged 5 to 17 in good health.

This chain uses TRBV9 with TRBJ1-4; tentatively, D is TRBD1 (5 bases). The CDR3 loop spans 15 amino acids. The germline V and J ends were trimmed by 3 bases and 0 bases, with 9 bases remaining between them. CDR1 is SGDLS and CDR2 is YYNGEE in the germline V gene. The CDR3 loop is CASSATGTTNEKLFF. In DNA, the CDR3 is TGTGCCAGCAGCGCCACAGGCACAACTAATGAAAAACTGTTTTTT.

This CDR3 is CASSFSLYNEQFF. In DNA, the CDR3 is TGTGCCAGCAGTTTTTCCCTTTACAATGAGCAGTTCTTC. V is TRBV27 and J is TRBJ2-1, with unresolved D. Germline loops: CDR1 MNHEY, CDR2 SMNVEV (reference sequence). Trimming cost V 3 bases and J 4 bases, with 7 bases left between them. There are 13 residues in the CDR3.